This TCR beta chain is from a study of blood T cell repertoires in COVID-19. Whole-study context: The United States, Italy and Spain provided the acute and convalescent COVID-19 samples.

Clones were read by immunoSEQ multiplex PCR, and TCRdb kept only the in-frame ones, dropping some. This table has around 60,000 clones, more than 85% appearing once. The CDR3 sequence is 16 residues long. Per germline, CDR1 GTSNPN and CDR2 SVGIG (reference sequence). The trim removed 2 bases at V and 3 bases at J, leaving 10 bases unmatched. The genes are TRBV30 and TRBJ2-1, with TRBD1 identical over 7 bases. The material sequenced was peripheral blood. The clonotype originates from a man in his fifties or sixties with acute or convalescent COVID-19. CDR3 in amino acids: CAWSSPGPGGYNEQFF. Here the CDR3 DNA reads TGTGCCTGGAGTTCCCCGGGGCCAGGGGGCTACAATGAGCAGTTCTTC.